Reported below is one T cell receptor (beta chain). In the original processing: Amplification of reference gene primers provided the estimated nucleated cell counts. TCRdb's copy holds only in-frame clones and misses some; the assay was immunoSEQ multiplex PCR. V, J and clone size derive from that table, while D and trimming were established from the DNA sequence. Of approximately 280,000 clones listed, approximately 85% are singletons. The CDR3 extends over 15 amino acids. V lost 6 bases to trimming and J lost 3 bases; unmatched junction nucleotides: 10. CDR1 and CDR2 (germline): MDHEN, SYDVKM. This sample was taken from a study of blood T cell repertoires in COVID-19. Study-level information: Researchers got acute and convalescent COVID-19 samples from the United States, Italy and Spain. Sample material is recorded as cDNA or gDNA derived from T cells, B-cell-depleted T cells, or PBMCs.

The sample taken for sequencing was peripheral blood. This chain links TRBV28 with TRBJ2-7; 8 bases map to TRBD2. The clonotype comes from a man in his forties or fifties with active or convalescent COVID-19. The CDR3 loop reads CASSPAGGEDYEQYF. The DNA for the CDR3 is TGTGCCAGCAGCCCTGCGGGGGGAGAGGACTACGAGCAGTACTTC.